This record looks at one TCR beta chain sequence and its context. In TCRdb, the 5' RACE reads were re-called with MiXCR into one record per CDR3 protein. Of 550,000 to 600,000 distinct CDR3 sequences in the sample, roughly 17% were seen once. V shed 3 bases and J shed 2 bases, with 7 bases lying between them. This CDR3 contains 13 residues. In germline, CDR1 is SNHLY, CDR2 FYNNEI. These data come from a study of T-cell memory formation after mild COVID-19. Sequenced: PBMCs or a T cell subset sorted from them (not recorded which). The chain employs TRBV2 and TRBJ1-1; the D is unclear. The clonotype was recovered from an adult woman who had mild COVID-19 (a few samples of this study predate the infection). Cell type and time point are not known. The CDR3 spells CASSDADNTEAFF. CDR3 DNA: TGTGCCAGCAGTGATGCCGATAACACTGAAGCTTTCTTT. The complete variable domain, with remaining parts taken from reference TRBV2 and TRBJ1-1, reads EPEVTQTPSHQVTQMGQEVILRCVPISNHLYFYWYRQILGQKVEFLVSFYNNEISEKSEIFDDQFSVERPDGSNFTLKIRSTKLEDSAMYFCASSDADNTEAFFGQGTRLTVV.